The present T cell receptor (beta chain) was sequenced within a study of blood T cell repertoires in COVID-19. About the study: Material from acute and convalescent COVID-19 was sourced from the United States, Italy and Spain. PBMCs, B-cell-depleted T cells, or T cells provided the cDNA or gDNA that made up the material.

CDR1 and CDR2 (germline): SGHTA, FQGNSA. This CDR3 has 16 residues. Trimming took 3 bases from V and 4 from J; bases not matched to a gene: 8. Profiling relied on immunoSEQ multiplex PCR, and the TCRdb table lists in-frame clones only, not all of them. The sample has about 220,000 clones; about 90% are singletons. The gene calls are TRBV7-2 and TRBJ2-5; 10 bases fit TRBD2. The clonotype comes from a man aged 40-50 years with active or convalescent COVID-19. The specimen sequenced was peripheral blood. This CDR3 reads CASSLAAGGARETQYF. As DNA, the CDR3 is TGTGCCAGCAGCTTGGCAGCGGGAGGGGCAAGAGAGACCCAGTACTTC.